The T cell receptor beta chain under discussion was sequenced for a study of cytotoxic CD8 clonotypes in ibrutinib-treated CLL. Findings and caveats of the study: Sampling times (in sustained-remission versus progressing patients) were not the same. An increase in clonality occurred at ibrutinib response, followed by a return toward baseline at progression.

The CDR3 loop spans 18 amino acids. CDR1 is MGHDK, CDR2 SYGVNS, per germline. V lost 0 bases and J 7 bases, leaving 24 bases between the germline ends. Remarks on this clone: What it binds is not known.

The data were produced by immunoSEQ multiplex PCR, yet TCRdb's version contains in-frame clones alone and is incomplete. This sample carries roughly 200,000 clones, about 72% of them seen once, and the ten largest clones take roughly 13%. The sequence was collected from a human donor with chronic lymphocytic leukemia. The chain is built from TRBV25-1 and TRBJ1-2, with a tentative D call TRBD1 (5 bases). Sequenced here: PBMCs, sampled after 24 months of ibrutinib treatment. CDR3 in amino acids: CASSEYGARSGPFSGYTF. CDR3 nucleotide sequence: TGTGCCAGCAGTGAATATGGGGCCCGTAGCGGCCCATTTAGTGGCTACACCTTC.